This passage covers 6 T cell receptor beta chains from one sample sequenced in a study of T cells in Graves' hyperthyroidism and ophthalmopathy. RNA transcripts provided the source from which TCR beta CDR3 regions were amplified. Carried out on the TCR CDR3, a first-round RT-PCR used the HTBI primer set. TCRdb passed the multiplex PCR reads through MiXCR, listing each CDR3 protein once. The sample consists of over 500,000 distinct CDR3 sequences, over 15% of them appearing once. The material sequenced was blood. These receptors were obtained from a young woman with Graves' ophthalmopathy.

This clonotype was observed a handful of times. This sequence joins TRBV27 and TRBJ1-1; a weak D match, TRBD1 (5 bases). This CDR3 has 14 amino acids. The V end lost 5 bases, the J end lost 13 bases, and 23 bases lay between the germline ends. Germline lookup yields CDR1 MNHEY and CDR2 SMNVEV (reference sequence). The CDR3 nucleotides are TGTGCCAGCAGTCCATATTCTGGGGGACCAGAGGGTTTCTTT. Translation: CASSPYSGGPEGFF.

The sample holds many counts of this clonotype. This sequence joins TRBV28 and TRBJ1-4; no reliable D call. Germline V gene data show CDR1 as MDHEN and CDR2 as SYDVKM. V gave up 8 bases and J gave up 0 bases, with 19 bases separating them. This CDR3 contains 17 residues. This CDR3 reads CASLRLSASATNEKLFF. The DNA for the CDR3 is TGTGCCAGCCTAAGGCTTTCCGCTTCTGCAACTAATGAAAAACTGTTTTTT. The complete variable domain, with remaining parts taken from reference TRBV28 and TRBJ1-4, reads DVKVTQSSRYLVKRTGEKVFLECVQDMDHENMFWYRQDPGLGLRLIYFSYDVKMKEKGDIPEGYSVSREKKERFSLILESASTNQTSMYLCASLRLSASATNEKLFFGSGTQLSVL.

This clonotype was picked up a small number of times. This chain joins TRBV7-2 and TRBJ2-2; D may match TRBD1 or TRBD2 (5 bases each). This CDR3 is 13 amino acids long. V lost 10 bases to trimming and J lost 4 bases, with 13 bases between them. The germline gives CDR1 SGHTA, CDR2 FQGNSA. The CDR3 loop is CAIDERGTGELFF. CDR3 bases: TGTGCCATCGACGAGAGGGGCACCGGGGAGCTGTTTTTT.

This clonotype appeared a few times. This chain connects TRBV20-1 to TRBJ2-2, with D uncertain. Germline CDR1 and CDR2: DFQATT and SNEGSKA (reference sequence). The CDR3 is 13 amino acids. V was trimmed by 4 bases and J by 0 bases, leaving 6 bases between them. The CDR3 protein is CSANVPNTGELFF. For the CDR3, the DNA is TGCAGTGCTAACGTCCCGAACACCGGGGAGCTGTTTTTT.

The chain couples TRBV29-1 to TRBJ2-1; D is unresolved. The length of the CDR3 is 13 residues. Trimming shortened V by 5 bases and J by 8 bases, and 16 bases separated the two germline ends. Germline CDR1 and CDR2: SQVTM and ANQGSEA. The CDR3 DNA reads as TGCAGCGTTCAATACACCGACAAATATGAGCAGTTCTTC. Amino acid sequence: CSVQYTDKYEQFF.

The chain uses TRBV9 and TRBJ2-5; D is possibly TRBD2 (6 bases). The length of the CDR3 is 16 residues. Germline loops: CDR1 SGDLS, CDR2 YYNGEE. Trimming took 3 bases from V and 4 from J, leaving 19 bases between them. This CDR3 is CASSGRTTGERETQYF. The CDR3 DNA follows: TGTGCCAGCAGCGGACGCACCACGGGAGAGAGAGAGACCCAGTACTTC.